This is a list of T cell receptor beta chains from one sample in a study of neurological immune-mediated disorders. One entry per CDR3 protein results from TCRdb running MiXCR on the 5' RACE reads. This table has roughly 38,000 distinct CDR3 sequences, nearly 7.5% appearing once. Sequencing used PBMCs. These receptors were taken from a woman between 35 and 50 years old in good health. CDR3s include the opening cysteine and the closing phenylalanine or tryptophan. The D gene is left open where the match is weak. Expanded clones are given a class, and other clones once, few, many or no size at all.

>TRBV29-1|many|TRBD2|TRBJ2-1
TGCAGCGCCAAGACTAGCGGGAGTCATAATGAGCAGTTCTTC
CSAKTSGSHNEQFF
>TRBV5-6|many|TRBD2|TRBJ2-3
TGTGCCAGCAGCTTTCAGCTAGCGGGAGTCAGGACAGATACGCAGTATTTT
CASSFQLAGVRTDTQYF
>TRBV18|-|TRBD1|TRBJ1-1
TGTGCCAGCTCATCAAATCAGCCGGGCCAGGGGGAATCTTTCTTT
CASSSNQPGQGESFF
>TRBV4-2|many|TRBD2|TRBJ2-1
TGTGCCAGCAGCCACGGGCGGGGGGGTGTGTACAATGAGCAGTTCTTC
CASSHGRGGVYNEQFF
>TRBV20-1|many|-|TRBJ2-1
TGCAGTGCCCCCGGCCCGGGGAAGGGTGAGCAGTTCTTC
CSAPGPGKGEQFF
>TRBV25-1|-|-|TRBJ2-3
TGTGCCAGCAGAAATGACGATACTAGAGGAGCGGGTACAGATACGCAGTATTTT
CASRNDDTRGAGTDTQYF
>TRBV18|many|TRBD1|TRBJ1-5
TGTGCCAGCTCACCGGACAGGGCCGATAGCAATCAGCCCCAGCATTTT
CASSPDRADSNQPQHF
>TRBV5-1|many|-|TRBJ2-5
TGCGCCAGCAGCCCCGGGGCCAGCAAAGAGACCCAGTACTTC
CASSPGASKETQYF
>TRBV29-1|many|-|TRBJ2-4
TGCAGCGCCCGAATAGCCAAAAACATTCAGTACTTC
CSARIAKNIQYF
>TRBV4-1|many|-|TRBJ2-5
TGCGCCAGCAGCCAAGGATTCGGGGAGACCCAGTACTTC
CASSQGFGETQYF
>TRBV7-9|many|TRBD2|TRBJ2-2
TGTGCCAGCAGCCACGGACTAGAGAACACCGGGGAGCTGTTTTTT
CASSHGLENTGELFF
>TRBV18|few|TRBD2|TRBJ2-7
TGTGCCAGCTCTCAATCGGGAGGGCCTCTCTACGAGCAGTACTTC
CASSQSGGPLYEQYF
>TRBV5-1|many|-|TRBJ2-1
TGCGCCAGCAGCTTGGTAGGCAGGGGAGCAGTCGATGAGCAGTTCTTC
CASSLVGRGAVDEQFF
>TRBV7-7|-|-|TRBJ2-2
TGTGCTAGCAGCTCCGGGTCCGGCACCGGGGAGCTGTTTTTT
CASSSGSGTGELFF
>TRBV12-3/TRBV12-4|many|-|TRBJ2-7
TGTGCCAGCAGTTTATCCCTTGCGGCCTACGAGCAGTACTTC
CASSLSLAAYEQYF
>TRBV10-2|many|-|TRBJ2-1
TGCGCCAGCAGAACCGGGACCTCAGCCAATGAGCAGTTCTTC
CASRTGTSANEQFF
>TRBV12-3/TRBV12-4|many|TRBD2|TRBJ2-1
TGTGCCAGCAGAGCGGGGAGAAACTACAATGAGCAGTTCTTC
CASRAGRNYNEQFF
>TRBV4-1|many|-|TRBJ1-2
TGCGCCAGCAGCCAAGATCAGGGAGGCTACACCTTC
CASSQDQGGYTF
>TRBV20-1|many|-|TRBJ2-4
TGCAGTGCTAGACCTAGGGGGGGGGCGATTCACATTCAGTACTTC
CSARPRGGAIHIQYF
>TRBV6-1|many|-|TRBJ1-5
TGTGCCAGCAGTGTTGTGGGTCAGCCCCAGCATTTT
CASSVVGQPQHF
>TRBV28|-|-|TRBJ1-2
TGTGCCAGCAGTTTAATCTCCGGGGTCGGCTACACCTTC
CASSLISGVGYTF
>TRBV5-1|many|-|TRBJ2-5
TGCGCCAGCAGCTTGGGGCAGGGGAAGGAGACCCAGTACTTC
CASSLGQGKETQYF
>TRBV11-2|-|TRBD2|TRBJ2-1
TGTGCCAGCAGCCTAGTGGGGACTACCAATGAGCAGTTCTTC
CASSLVGTTNEQFF
>TRBV7-6|many|-|TRBJ1-5
TGTGCCAGCAGCTTTAGCCCACACGGGGAGAATCAGCCCCAGCATTTT
CASSFSPHGENQPQHF
>TRBV3-1|many|-|TRBJ2-1
TGTGCCAGCAGCCAAGTGTTGGCAGGGTATCGGGACAATGAGCAGTTCTTC
CASSQVLAGYRDNEQFF
>TRBV12-5|medium-sized|TRBD1|TRBJ2-3
TGTGCTAGTGGTTTGGAGGGACAGTTCACAGATACGCAGTATTTT
CASGLEGQFTDTQYF
>TRBV18|many|-|TRBJ2-1
TGTGCCAGCTCACCGGACGTGGGGCGTGAGCAGTTCTTC
CASSPDVGREQFF
>TRBV4-1|-|TRBD2|TRBJ2-1
TGCGCCAGCAGCCAAGCGGGGGGGAGCGGCTCCTACAATGAGCAGTTCTTC
CASSQAGGSGSYNEQFF
>TRBV6-2/TRBV6-3|many|-|TRBJ2-3
TGTGCCAGCAGCCCCCATGAGGGGACAGATACGCAGTATTTT
CASSPHEGTDTQYF
>TRBV29-1|many|TRBD1|TRBJ2-7
TGCAGCGTTGAAACCGGGACAGGGGACTCCTACGAGCAGTACTTC
CSVETGTGDSYEQYF
>TRBV20-1|many|-|TRBJ2-7
TGCAGTGTCCAGGCTCACGGCTCCTACGAGCAGTACTTC
CSVQAHGSYEQYF
>TRBV5-1|many|-|TRBJ1-5
TGCGCCAGCAGCTTATCTACAGATCAGCCCCAGCATTTT
CASSLSTDQPQHF
>TRBV20-1|many|TRBD1|TRBJ1-1
TGCAGGGCACAGGGGCGGGGGACTGAAGCTTTCTTT
CRAQGRGTEAFF
>TRBV2|many|-|TRBJ2-4
TGTGCCAGCAGTGAAGGTTCGGGTCGGAAAAACATTCAGTACTTC
CASSEGSGRKNIQYF
>TRBV6-4|many|TRBD2|TRBJ2-2
TGTGCCAGCAGCCCTAGCGGGGGGGCCGCCGGGGAGCTGTTTTTT
CASSPSGGAAGELFF
>TRBV11-2|many|TRBD2|TRBJ2-7
TGTGCCAGCAGCATGACTAGCGAGTACGAGCAGTACTTC
CASSMTSEYEQYF
>TRBV4-1|many|TRBD1|TRBJ2-7
TGCGCCAGCAGCCAAGATCATGGCAGGGGGCGGAGACGCGAGCAGTACTTC
CASSQDHGRGRRREQYF
>TRBV20-1|many|TRBD1|TRBJ2-7
TGCAGTGCTAGAGATAACAGGGGGGTCTACGAGCAGTACTTC
CSARDNRGVYEQYF
>TRBV2|-|-|TRBJ2-7
TGTGCCAGCAGGTCGACTAGCTCCTACGAGCAGTACTTC
CASRSTSSYEQYF
>TRBV24-1|many|TRBD2|TRBJ2-3
TGTGCCACCAGTGATTTGGAGCGGGGGCCAGAAGATACGCAGTATTTT
CATSDLERGPEDTQYF
>TRBV14|-|-|TRBJ2-1
TGTGCCACCAGCCAAGTGAGCTCCTACAATGAGCAGTTCTTC
CATSQVSSYNEQFF
>TRBV10-3|medium-sized|-|TRBJ2-7
TGTGCCATCAGTGAGTCAAATGATTCCTACGAGCAGTACTTC
CAISESNDSYEQYF
>TRBV5-6|many|TRBD2|TRBJ2-7
TGTGCCAGCAGCTTGGGTCCGCGGGAGCCTGCCTACGAGCAGTACTTC
CASSLGPREPAYEQYF
>TRBV20-1|many|TRBD1|TRBJ1-1
TGCAGTGCGATAAGGACAGGGTCGAACACTGAAGCTTTCTTT
CSAIRTGSNTEAFF
>TRBV29-1|many|-|TRBJ1-5
TGCAGCGTTGGGGGGCAGGGGACTCAGCCCCAGCATTTT
CSVGGQGTQPQHF
>TRBV5-1|many|TRBD1|TRBJ1-1
TGCGCCAGCAGCCTGGGGGGGACAGGGAACACTGAAGCTTTCTTT
CASSLGGTGNTEAFF
>TRBV2|many|-|TRBJ2-7
TGTGCCAGCAGTGAAGCCGCAGGGGCGGGGGAGCAGTACTTC
CASSEAAGAGEQYF
>TRBV5-6|many|-|TRBJ1-6
TGTGCCAGCAGCTTGAGGGGATCACCCCTCCACTTT
CASSLRGSPLHF
>TRBV29-1|few|-|TRBJ1-1
TGCAGCGTTCAAGTCGCCCCAGGCTCTGAAGCTTTCTTT
CSVQVAPGSEAFF
>TRBV20-1|many|TRBD1|TRBJ1-4
TGCAGTGCTAGATTTCCCGGGACAGGGTACGAAAAACTGTTTTTT
CSARFPGTGYEKLFF
>TRBV5-1|many|TRBD2|TRBJ2-1
TGCGCCAGCAGCCTTCAGCAGCTAGCGGGAGTCCCCAATGAGCAGTTCTTC
CASSLQQLAGVPNEQFF
>TRBV19|-|-|TRBJ2-7
TGTGCCAGTAGTATAGATCGATACTACGAGCAGTACTTC
CASSIDRYYEQYF